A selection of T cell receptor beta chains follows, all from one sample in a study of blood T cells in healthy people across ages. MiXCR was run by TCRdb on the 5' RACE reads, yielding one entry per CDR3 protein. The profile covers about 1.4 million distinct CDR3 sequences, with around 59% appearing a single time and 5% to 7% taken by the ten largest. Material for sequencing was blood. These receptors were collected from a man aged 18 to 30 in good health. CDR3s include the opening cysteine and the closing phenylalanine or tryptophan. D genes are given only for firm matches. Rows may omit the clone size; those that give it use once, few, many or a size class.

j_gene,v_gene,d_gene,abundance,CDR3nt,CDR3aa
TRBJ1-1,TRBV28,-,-,TGTGCCAGCAGGATACAGGGTCAGGGCACTGAAGCTTTCTTT,CASRIQGQGTEAFF
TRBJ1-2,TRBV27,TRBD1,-,TGTGCCAGCATGGCAGGGGGCAGCTATGGCTACACCTTC,CASMAGGSYGYTF
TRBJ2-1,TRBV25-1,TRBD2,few,TGTGCCAGCAGTGCACTAGCGGGGGGGCCAAATGAGCAGTTCTTC,CASSALAGGPNEQFF
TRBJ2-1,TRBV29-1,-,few,TGCTCGGGGGGTAGGCCAGGGGATGAGCAGTTCTTC,CSGGRPGDEQFF
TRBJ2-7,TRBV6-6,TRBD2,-,TGTGCCAGCAGCGAACCTAGCGGGAGGGCCTACGAGCAGTACTTC,CASSEPSGRAYEQYF
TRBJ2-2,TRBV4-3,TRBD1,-,TGCGCCAGCAGCCAAGATGGACAGGGTCCCGGGGAGCTGTTTTTT,CASSQDGQGPGELFF
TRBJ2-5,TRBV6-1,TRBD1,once,TGTGCCAGCACAGGGACAGGGGTAATTCCGACCCAGTACTTC,CASTGTGVIPTQYF
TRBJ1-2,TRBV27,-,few,TGTGCCAGCAGTTTGGGTATCGGGGCGGAAGACACCTTC,CASSLGIGAEDTF
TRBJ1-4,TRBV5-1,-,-,TGCGCCAGCAGCTTGGAATTTCGGGGGATCATGAATGAAAAACTGTTTTTT,CASSLEFRGIMNEKLFF
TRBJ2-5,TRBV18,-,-,TGTGCCAGCGCCCCTTACGGGACTCCTCCCAGGGCCCAGTACTTC,CASAPYGTPPRAQYF
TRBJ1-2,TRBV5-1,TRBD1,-,TGCGCCAGCAGCCCCGGGGGGACAGGGATAAGCTACACCTTC,CASSPGGTGISYTF
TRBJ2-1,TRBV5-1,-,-,TGCGCCAGCAGCTTGGCCCCCAGGGATTGGGCCCCCTCCTACAATGAGCAGTTCTTC,CASSLAPRDWAPSYNEQFF
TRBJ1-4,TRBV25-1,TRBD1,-,TGTGCCAGTCGGAGGGGACAGGGGGACGAAAAACTGTTTTTT,CASRRGQGDEKLFF
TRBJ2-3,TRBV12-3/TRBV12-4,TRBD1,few,TGTGCCAGCAGCGCACAGGGGGGTTACACAGATACGCAGTATTTT,CASSAQGGYTDTQYF
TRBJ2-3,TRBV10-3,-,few,TGTGCCATCAGTGATGTACTCGGGGGCAGCACAGATACGCAGTATTTT,CAISDVLGGSTDTQYF
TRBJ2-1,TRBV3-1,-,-,TGTGCCAGCAGCCGAATACCGGACAGCTACAATGAGCAGTTCTTC,CASSRIPDSYNEQFF
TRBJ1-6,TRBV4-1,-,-,TGCGCCAGCAGCCACCCCGGAGCTTGGTCACCCCTCCACTTT,CASSHPGAWSPLHF
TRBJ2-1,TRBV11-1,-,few,TGTGCCAGCAGCGGTGCCTCAGGTGCAAATGAGCAGTTCTTC,CASSGASGANEQFF
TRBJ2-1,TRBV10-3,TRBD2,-,TGTGCCATCAGTCCAGCTAGCGGGAGGGCCTTCAATGAGCAGTTCTTC,CAISPASGRAFNEQFF
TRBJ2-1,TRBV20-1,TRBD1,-,TGCAGTGCTAGTCATACGGACAGGGGTGGGGAGGAGCAGTTCTTC,CSASHTDRGGEEQFF
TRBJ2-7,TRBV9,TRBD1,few,TGTGCCAGCAGCGTAGAGGACAGGGCCTACGAGCAGTACTTC,CASSVEDRAYEQYF
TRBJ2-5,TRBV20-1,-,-,TGCAGTGCTAGAGTGGCGGGATTGCCTAATGAGCAGTACTTC,CSARVAGLPNEQYF
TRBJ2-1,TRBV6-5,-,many,TGTGCCACGGGGAACTCCTACAATGAGCAGTTCTTC,CATGNSYNEQFF
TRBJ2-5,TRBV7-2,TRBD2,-,TGTGCCAGCAGCTTATCTAGCGGGGGGGCCGGGGAGACCCAGTACTTC,CASSLSSGGAGETQYF
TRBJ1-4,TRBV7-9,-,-,TGTGCCAGCAGCTTAGCGCGGGAGGGGACGCATGAAAAACTGTTTTTT,CASSLAREGTHEKLFF
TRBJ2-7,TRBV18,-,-,TGTGCCAGCTCACCCGCGGACATTCCCTACGAGCAGTACTTC,CASSPADIPYEQYF
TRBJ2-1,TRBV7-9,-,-,TGTGCCAGCAGTTCTTACCGGGACCCCTCCTACGATGAGCAGTTCTTC,CASSSYRDPSYDEQFF
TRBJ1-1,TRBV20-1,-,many,TGCAGTGTTCTTAAGGGGGTTAAAACTGAAGCTTTCTTT,CSVLKGVKTEAFF
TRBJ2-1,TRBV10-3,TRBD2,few,TGTGCCAGCTCGACTAGCCACCCAAGGGGCTTTTACAATGAGCAGTTCTTC,CASSTSHPRGFYNEQFF
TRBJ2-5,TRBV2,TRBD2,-,TGTGCCAGCAGAGCACGTGGCCTAGCGGTCCGGGAGACCCAGTACTTC,CASRARGLAVRETQYF
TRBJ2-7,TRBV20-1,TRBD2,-,TGCAGTGCTCCGGGACTACCTTTTCCCTACGAGCAGTACTTC,CSAPGLPFPYEQYF
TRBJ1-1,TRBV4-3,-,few,TGCGCCAGCAGCCCGGAGGTACCCCCGGGGACTGAAGCTTTCTTT,CASSPEVPPGTEAFF
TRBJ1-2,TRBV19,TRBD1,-,TGTGCCAGTAGTTTCTTCCCCCCGGGACAGTTCCATGGCTACACCTTC,CASSFFPPGQFHGYTF
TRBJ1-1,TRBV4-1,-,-,TGCGCCAGCAGCCAGAAGGGGGGCACTGAAGCTTTCTTT,CASSQKGGTEAFF
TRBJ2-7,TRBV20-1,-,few,TGCAGTGCTAGAAAGGCGGGACCCTCCTACGAGCAGTACTTC,CSARKAGPSYEQYF
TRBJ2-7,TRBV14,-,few,TGTGCCAGCAGCCTAAGCGAGGTCGAGCAGTACTTC,CASSLSEVEQYF
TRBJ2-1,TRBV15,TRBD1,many,TGTGCCACCAGTCCCGGGACAGGCGGACACAATGAGCAGTTCTTC,CATSPGTGGHNEQFF
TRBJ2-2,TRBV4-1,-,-,TGCGCCAGCAGCCATCAAGAAGCGAACACCGGGGAGCTGTTTTTT,CASSHQEANTGELFF
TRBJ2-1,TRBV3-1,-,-,TGTGCCAGCAGCCAAGCTGGGACCCTGGGATTCAATGAGCAGTTCTTC,CASSQAGTLGFNEQFF
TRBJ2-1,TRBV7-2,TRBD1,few,TGTGCCAGCAGCTTAGGACAGGGTGGCGAGCAGTTCTTC,CASSLGQGGEQFF
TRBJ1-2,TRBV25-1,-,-,TGTGCCGCTTCGGCCTACTATGGCTACACCTTC,CAASAYYGYTF
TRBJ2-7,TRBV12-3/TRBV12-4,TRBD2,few,TGTGCCAGCAGTTATGTAGCGGGGGTGGGCGAGCAGTACTTC,CASSYVAGVGEQYF
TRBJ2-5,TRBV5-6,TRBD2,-,TGTGCCAGCAGGGGCGGGGGAGGTTACAATGAGCAGTACTTC,CASRGGGGYNEQYF
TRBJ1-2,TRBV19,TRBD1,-,TGTGCCAGTAGTACGCCCGGGACAGAGGTGAATGGCTACACCTTC,CASSTPGTEVNGYTF
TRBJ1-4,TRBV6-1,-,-,TGTGCCAGCAGTGAATACTCCTGGACAGCTGCAACTAATGAAAAACTGTTTTTT,CASSEYSWTAATNEKLFF
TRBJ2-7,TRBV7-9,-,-,TGTGCCAGCAGCGCGTCGAGGCGGAACTACGAGCAGTACTTC,CASSASRRNYEQYF
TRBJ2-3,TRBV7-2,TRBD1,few,TGTGCCAGCAGCTTATGGGGACAGTACACAGATACGCAGTATTTT,CASSLWGQYTDTQYF
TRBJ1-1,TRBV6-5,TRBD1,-,TGTGCCAGCAGTCTCCAGGGGGGACTGGAAGCTTTCTTT,CASSLQGGLEAFF
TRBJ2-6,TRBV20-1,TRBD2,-,TGCAGTGCTAGTTCCCCCCCACTAGCGGGTGGCTCTGGGGCCAACGTCCTGACTTTC,CSASSPPLAGGSGANVLTF
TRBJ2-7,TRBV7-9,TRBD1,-,TGTGCCAGTGCGACAGGGGAAACTAGCTACGAGCAGTACTTC,CASATGETSYEQYF
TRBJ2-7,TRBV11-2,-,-,TGTGCCAGCAGCTTCTGGGGGGAACGTAGGTACTTC,CASSFWGERRYF
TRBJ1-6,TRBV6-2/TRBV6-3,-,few,TGTGCCAGCAGTTTGAACGTGCCACCCCTCCACTTT,CASSLNVPPLHF
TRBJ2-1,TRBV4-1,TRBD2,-,TGCGCCAGCAGCCAGTACGGGGGGGCCGATGAGCAGTTCTTC,CASSQYGGADEQFF